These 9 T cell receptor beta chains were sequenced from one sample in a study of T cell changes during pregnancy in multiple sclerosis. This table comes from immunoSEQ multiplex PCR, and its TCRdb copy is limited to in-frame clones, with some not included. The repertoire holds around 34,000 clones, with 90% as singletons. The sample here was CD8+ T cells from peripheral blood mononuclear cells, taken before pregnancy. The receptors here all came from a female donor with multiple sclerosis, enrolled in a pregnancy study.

This CDR3 reads CSVERVSYNEQFF. The CDR3 DNA follows: TGCAGCGTTGAGCGGGTCAGCTACAATGAGCAGTTCTTC. The chain combines TRBV29-1 with TRBJ2-1; a possible D gene is TRBD2 (5 bases). Germline V gene sequence: CDR1 SQVTM, CDR2 ANQGSEA. The CDR3 has 13 amino acids. V lost 3 bases to trimming and J lost 3 bases, with 9 bases between them.

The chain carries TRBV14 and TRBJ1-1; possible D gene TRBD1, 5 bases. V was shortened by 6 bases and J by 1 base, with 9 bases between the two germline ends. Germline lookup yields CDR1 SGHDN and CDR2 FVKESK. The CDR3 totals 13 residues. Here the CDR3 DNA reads TGTGCCAGCAGATATCAGGGGAACACTGAAGCTTTCTTT. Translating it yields CASRYQGNTEAFF. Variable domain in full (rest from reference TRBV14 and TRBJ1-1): EAGVTQFPSHSVIEKGQTVTLRCDPISGHDNLYWYRRVMGKEIKFLLHFVKESKQDESGMPNNRFLAERTGGTYSTLKVQPAELEDSGVYFCASRYQGNTEAFFGQGTRLTVV.

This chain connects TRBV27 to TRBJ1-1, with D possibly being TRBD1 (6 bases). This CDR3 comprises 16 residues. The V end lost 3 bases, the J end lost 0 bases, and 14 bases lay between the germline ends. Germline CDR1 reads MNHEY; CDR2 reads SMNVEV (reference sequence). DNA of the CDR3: TGTGCCAGCAGTTTCGCTATGGACAGCTTGAACACTGAAGCTTTCTTT. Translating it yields CASSFAMDSLNTEAFF.

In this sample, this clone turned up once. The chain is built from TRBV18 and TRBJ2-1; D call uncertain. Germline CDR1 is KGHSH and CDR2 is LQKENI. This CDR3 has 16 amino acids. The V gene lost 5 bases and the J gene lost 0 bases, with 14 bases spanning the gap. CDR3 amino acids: CASSAIQTSSYNEQFF. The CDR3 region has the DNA TGTGCCAGCTCAGCAATACAGACCAGCTCCTACAATGAGCAGTTCTTC.

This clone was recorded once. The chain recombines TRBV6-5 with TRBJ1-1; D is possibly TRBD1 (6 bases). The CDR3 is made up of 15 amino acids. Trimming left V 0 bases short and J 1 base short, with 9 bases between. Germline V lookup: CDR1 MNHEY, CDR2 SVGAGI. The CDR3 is CASSYSQGSNTEAFF. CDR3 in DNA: TGTGCCAGCAGTTACTCTCAGGGGTCGAACACTGAAGCTTTCTTT.

The CDR3 sequence is CASRPGQGNYGYTF. The CDR3 nucleotides are TGTGCCAGCAGGCCGGGACAGGGGAACTATGGCTACACCTTC. The chain uses TRBV27 and TRBJ1-2, with 10 positions matching TRBD1. With V trimmed by 6 bases and J by 2 bases, 3 bases remained unmatched. Germline lookup yields CDR1 MNHEY and CDR2 SMNVEV (reference sequence). The CDR3 extends over 14 amino acids.

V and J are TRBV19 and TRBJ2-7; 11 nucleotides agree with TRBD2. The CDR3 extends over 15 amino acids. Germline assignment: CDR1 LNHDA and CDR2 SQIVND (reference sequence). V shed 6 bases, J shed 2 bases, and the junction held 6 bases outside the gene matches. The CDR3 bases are TGTGCCAGTAGAAATGGACTAGCGGGTACCTACGAGCAGTACTTC. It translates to CASRNGLAGTYEQYF.

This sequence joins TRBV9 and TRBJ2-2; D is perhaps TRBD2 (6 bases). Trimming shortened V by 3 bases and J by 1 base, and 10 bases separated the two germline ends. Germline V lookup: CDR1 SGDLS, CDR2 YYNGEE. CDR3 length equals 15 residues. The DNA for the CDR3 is TGTGCCAGCAGCGGTCCGGGACTGAACACCGGGGAGCTGTTTTTT. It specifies CASSGPGLNTGELFF.

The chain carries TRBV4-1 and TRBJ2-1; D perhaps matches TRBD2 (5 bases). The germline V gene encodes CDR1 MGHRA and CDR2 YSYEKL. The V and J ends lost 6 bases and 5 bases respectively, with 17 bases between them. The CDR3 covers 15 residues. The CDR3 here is CASSETKLENNEQFF. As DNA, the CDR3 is TGCGCCAGCAGTGAAACCAAACTAGAAAACAATGAGCAGTTCTTC.